These 10 T cell receptor beta chains were all obtained from the same sample, sequenced in a study of blood T cell repertoires in COVID-19. The method was immunoSEQ multiplex PCR; TCRdb's version includes in-frame clones alone and lacks a portion of them. The table shows about 59,000 clones, with 70% to 85% occurring only once. Sequencing was carried out using peripheral blood. The receptor set was obtained from an elderly man with acute or convalescent COVID-19.

This sequence joins TRBV5-4 and TRBJ1-5; no clear D. The CDR3 consists of 14 residues. V was trimmed by 2 bases and J by 7 bases, leaving 13 bases between them. The V gene's germline CDR1 is SGHNT and CDR2 YYREEE (reference sequence). The DNA of the CDR3 is TGTGCCAGCAGCTTCTCGGGAGGGAACCAGCCCCAGCATTTT. It yields the protein CASSFSGGNQPQHF. Together with reference TRBV5-4 and TRBJ1-5, the CDR3 gives the full variable domain: ETGVTQSPTHLIKTRGQQVTLRCSSQSGHNTVSWYQQALGQGPQFIFQYYREEENGRGNFPPRFSGLQFPNYSSELNVNALELDDSALYLCASSFSGGNQPQHFGDGTRLSIL.

This clone showed up just a few times. The chain joins TRBV19 to TRBJ1-1; no firm D call. The germline V gene encodes CDR1 LNHDA and CDR2 SQIVND (reference sequence). The CDR3 extends over 14 amino acids. V was shortened by 3 bases and J by 4 bases, with 12 bases between the two germline ends. The CDR3 coding sequence is TGTGCCAGTAGTATTCTTACAGATTCCACTGAAGCTTTCTTT. Translation gives CASSILTDSTEAFF.

This clone was detected once. This chain uses TRBV28 with TRBJ1-2, with 10 bases that match TRBD1. Germline CDR1 reads MDHEN; CDR2 reads SYDVKM. The CDR3 covers 15 residues. The V segment lost 5 bases and the J segment 4 bases; nucleotides outside the gene matches: 7. The CDR3 bases are TGTGCCAGCAGTCCGCCGAGGACAGGGGGCTATGGCTACACCTTC. The encoded protein is CASSPPRTGGYGYTF.

Only a few counts were recorded for this clone. The V and J genes are TRBV9 and TRBJ2-3; 9 nucleotides match TRBD2. The V gene's germline CDR1 is SGDLS and CDR2 YYNGEE. Trimming cost V 0 bases and J 6 bases; bases outside gene matches: 17. CDR3 length: 19 residues. CDR3 bases: TGTGCCAGCAGCGTAGGTCTGGCGGGAGGCGGGGGGGCATGGGATACGCAGTATTTT. Protein: CASSVGLAGGGGAWDTQYF.

V gene TRBV9 combines with J gene TRBJ1-6, with D tentatively TRBD1 (6 bases). V was shortened by 3 bases and J by 7 bases, with 14 bases between the two germline ends. There are 15 residues in the CDR3. Germline lookup yields CDR1 SGDLS and CDR2 YYNGEE. The chain's CDR3 is CASSEETGPNSPLHF. CDR3 sequence (DNA): TGTGCCAGCAGCGAAGAAACAGGGCCCAATTCACCCCTCCACTTT.

The gene calls are TRBV5-4 and TRBJ2-2, with TRBD1 matching 7 bases. The V gene end was trimmed by 2 bases and the J gene end by 5 bases; junction bases not matched to a gene: 3. This CDR3 is 14 amino acids long. The V gene's germline CDR1 is SGHNT and CDR2 YYREEE (reference sequence). The CDR3 loop reads CASSFAGGTGELFF. In DNA, the CDR3 is TGTGCCAGCAGCTTTGCAGGGGGAACCGGGGAGCTGTTTTTT.

The chain is built from TRBV7-2 and TRBJ1-1; D remains unclear. Germline CDR1 is SGHTA and CDR2 is FQGNSA. V was cut by 7 bases and J by 3 bases, with 18 bases left in between. The CDR3 loop spans 15 amino acids. This CDR3 reads CASNLERSSDTEAFF. The CDR3 DNA reads TGTGCCAGCAATCTTGAGCGTTCCTCCGACACTGAAGCTTTCTTT.

The genes are TRBV29-1 and TRBJ1-1, with 7 bases matching TRBD1. The CDR3 covers 13 residues. V lost 4 bases, J lost 1 base, and 3 bases stayed unmatched. Per germline, CDR1 SQVTM and CDR2 ANQGSEA. The CDR3 region has the DNA TGCAGCGTTGTCGGACAGGCGAACACTGAAGCTTTCTTT. Its protein is CSVVGQANTEAFF.

This chain connects TRBV11-2 to TRBJ2-1, with 9 bases that match TRBD1. The CDR3 length is 15 residues. V trimming: 5 bases; J trimming: 8 bases; junction bases outside the gene matches: 10. Germline CDR1 and CDR2: SGHAT and FQNNGV. CDR3 region: CASSGRDRAGDEQFF. The CDR3 coding sequence is TGTGCCAGCAGCGGCCGGGACAGGGCAGGCGATGAGCAGTTCTTC.

The table lists this clone with a few counts. This chain joins TRBV5-6 and TRBJ2-1; D is unclear. V shed 4 bases and J shed 5 bases, with 10 bases lying between them. In germline, CDR1 is SGHDT, CDR2 YYEEEE. This CDR3 contains 13 residues. CDR3 bases: TGTGCCAGCAGCAGCGCCGCTCACAATGAGCAGTTCTTC. This translates into CASSSAAHNEQFF.